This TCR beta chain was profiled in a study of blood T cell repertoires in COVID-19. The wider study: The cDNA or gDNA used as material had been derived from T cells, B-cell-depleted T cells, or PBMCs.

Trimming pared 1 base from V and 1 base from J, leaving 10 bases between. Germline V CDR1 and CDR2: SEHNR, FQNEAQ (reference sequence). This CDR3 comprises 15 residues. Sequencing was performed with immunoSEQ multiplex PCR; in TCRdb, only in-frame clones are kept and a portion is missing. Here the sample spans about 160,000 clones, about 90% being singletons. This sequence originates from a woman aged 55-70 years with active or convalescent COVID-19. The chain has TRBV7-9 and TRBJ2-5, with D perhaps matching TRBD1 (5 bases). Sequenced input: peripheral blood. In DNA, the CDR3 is TGTGCCAGCAGCTTAGTCCTGCAGGGCCAAGAGACCCAGTACTTC. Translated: CASSLVLQGQETQYF. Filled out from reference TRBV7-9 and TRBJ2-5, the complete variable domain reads DTGVSQNPRHKITKRGQNVTFRCDPISEHNRLYWYRQTLGQGPEFLTYFQNEAQLEKSRLLSDRFSAERPKGSFSTLEIQRTEQGDSAMYLCASSLVLQGQETQYFGPGTRLLVL.